The 10 T cell receptor beta chains below all came from one sample that was sequenced in a study of cytomegalovirus exposure and HLA in healthy donors. In the PCR, 60 Vbeta and 13 Jbeta primers were used. Some clones are missing from TCRdb's copy, which holds only in-frame ones; the method was immunoSEQ multiplex PCR. The sample has over 200,000 clones, 70% to 85% seen once. Sequenced material: PBMCs. Source of these receptors: a male donor in good health and CMV-seronegative.

The rearrangement joins TRBV2 to TRBJ2-7; 15 nucleotides align to TRBD2. Germline V lookup: CDR1 SNHLY, CDR2 FYNNEI. The CDR3 runs to 17 residues. The ends lost 4 bases at V and 4 bases at J; junction bases unmatched: 8. CDR3 protein: CASSAESGLAGGYEQYF. The CDR3 DNA reads as TGTGCCAGCAGTGCAGAATCAGGACTAGCGGGAGGGTACGAGCAGTACTTC. Together with reference TRBV2 and TRBJ2-7, the CDR3 gives the full variable domain: EPEVTQTPSHQVTQMGQEVILRCVPISNHLYFYWYRQILGQKVEFLVSFYNNEISEKSEIFDDQFSVERPDGSNFTLKIRSTKLEDSAMYFCASSAESGLAGGYEQYFGPGTRLTVT.

The chain combines TRBV15 with TRBJ2-3; weak D call: TRBD1 (5 bases). Trimming cost V 4 bases and J 1 base, with 9 bases left between them. Germline CDR1 is LNHNV and CDR2 is YYDKDF (reference sequence). The CDR3 is 14 amino acids. The CDR3 sequence is CATSMSRGTDTQYF. In nucleotides, the CDR3 is TGTGCCACCAGCATGAGCAGGGGCACAGATACGCAGTATTTT.

With respect to this clone: Other DNA sequences in the sample encode the same CDR3. V is TRBV5-1 and J is TRBJ2-2; 12 bases are a match to TRBD2. The CDR3 length is 16 residues. CDR1 and CDR2 from the germline V gene are SGHRS and YFSETQ. V trimming: 4 bases; J trimming: 0 bases; junction bases outside the gene matches: 1. Written as DNA, the CDR3 is TGCGCCAGCAGCCGGACTAGCGGGACGAACACCGGGGAGCTGTTTTTT. It specifies CASSRTSGTNTGELFF.

This chain links TRBV23-1 with TRBJ1-5; tentatively, D is TRBD1 (5 bases). TRBV23-1 is designated an ORF whose function remains uncertain. V gave up 10 bases and J gave up 3 bases, with 7 bases separating them. The CDR3 consists of 11 residues. CDR3 bases: TGCGCCACAGGGTTCAATCAGCCCCAGCATTTT. Protein product: CATGFNQPQHF.

The chain uses TRBV19 and TRBJ2-7, with 7 bases that match TRBD1. The CDR3 is 17 amino acids. The germline V gene encodes CDR1 LNHDA and CDR2 SQIVND (reference sequence). Trimming at V came to 2 bases and at J to 6 bases, leaving 16 bases not matched to a gene. The CDR3 is CASSISGLSRQGSEQYF. In DNA, the CDR3 is TGTGCCAGTAGTATATCAGGGTTGTCCAGACAGGGCTCCGAGCAGTACTTC.

V and J are TRBV6-5 and TRBJ2-1; no reliable D call. Germline V lookup: CDR1 MNHEY, CDR2 SVGAGI. CDR3 length: 14 amino acids. The V and J ends lost 5 bases and 4 bases respectively, with 12 bases between them. In nucleotides, the CDR3 is TGTGCCAGCAGTGGTCGACATCTGTACAATGAGCAGTTCTTC. It specifies CASSGRHLYNEQFF.

The chain couples TRBV7-3 to TRBJ2-1, with D possibly being TRBD1 (6 bases). CDR3 length: 15 amino acids. Per the germline V gene, CDR1 is SGHTA and CDR2 is FQGTGA. Between the trimmed V and J ends, which lost 5 bases and 0 bases, there was a span of 11 bases. The CDR3 protein is CASSLRQVSYNEQFF. The CDR3 DNA reads TGTGCCAGCAGCCTCCGACAGGTCTCCTACAATGAGCAGTTCTTC.

The chain couples TRBV7-3 to TRBJ1-1; 12 positions agree with TRBD1. Germline loops: CDR1 SGHTA, CDR2 FQGTGA. This CDR3 has 14 amino acids. V was pared by 3 bases and J by 10 bases, with 6 bases of the junction left unmatched. In DNA form, the CDR3 reads TGTGCCAGCAGCTTTTCGGGGACAGGGGGCACAGCTTTCTTT. Its protein product is CASSFSGTGGTAFF.

The chain links TRBV15 to TRBJ1-5; TRBD1 agrees at 11 bases. The CDR3 contains 19 residues. The junction had 15 bases not matched to a gene; V was cut back by 1 base and J by 7 bases. Germline V lookup: CDR1 LNHNV, CDR2 YYDKDF (reference sequence). CDR3 DNA: TGTGCCACCAGCAGAGTTCCTTACACCGGGACAGGGGGAGGCCAGCCCCAGCATTTT. Protein sequence: CATSRVPYTGTGGGQPQHF.

The genes are TRBV5-1 and TRBJ2-3, with 10 nucleotides matching TRBD2. V lost 4 bases and J lost 4; bases outside the gene matches: 9. The CDR3 length is 16 residues. Germline values: CDR1 SGHRS, CDR2 YFSETQ. The CDR3 DNA reads TGCGCCAGCAGCCCCAGGGCTAGCGGGAGCCCAGATACGCAGTATTTT. Amino acid sequence: CASSPRASGSPDTQYF.